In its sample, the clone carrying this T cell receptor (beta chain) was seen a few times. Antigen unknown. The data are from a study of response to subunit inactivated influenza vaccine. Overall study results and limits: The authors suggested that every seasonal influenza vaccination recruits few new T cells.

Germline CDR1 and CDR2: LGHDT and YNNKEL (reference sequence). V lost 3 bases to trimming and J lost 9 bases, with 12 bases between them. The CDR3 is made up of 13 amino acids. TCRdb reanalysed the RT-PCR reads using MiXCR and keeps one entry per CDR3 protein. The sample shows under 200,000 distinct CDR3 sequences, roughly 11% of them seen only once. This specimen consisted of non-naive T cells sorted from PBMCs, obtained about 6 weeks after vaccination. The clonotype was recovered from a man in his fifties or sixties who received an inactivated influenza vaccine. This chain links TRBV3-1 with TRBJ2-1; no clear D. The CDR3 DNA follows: TGTGCCAGCAGCCAGGTGACGAACAGTGAGCAGTTCTTC. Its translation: CASSQVTNSEQFF.